Following are 10 T cell receptor beta chains from one sample sequenced in a study of blood T cell repertoires in COVID-19. Some clones are missing from TCRdb's copy, which holds only in-frame ones; the method was immunoSEQ multiplex PCR. This table holds 170,000 or so clones, roughly 90% found once. The sequencing sample was made of peripheral blood. The receptors were gathered from a man in his fifties or sixties with acute or convalescent COVID-19.

The chain carries TRBV6-5 and TRBJ2-5; possibly TRBD2 for D (6 bases). Germline-derived CDR1 and CDR2 are MNHEY and SVGAGI. Trimming took 2 bases from V and 1 from J, leaving 8 bases between them. This CDR3 contains 14 residues. In nucleotides, the CDR3 is TGTGCCAGCAGTTACGCGGGGCCCCAAGAGACCCAGTACTTC. Amino acid sequence: CASSYAGPQETQYF.

The J gene is TRBJ1-6, the V gene TRBV6-5, with D unresolved. The CDR3 has 15 residues. Trimming shortened V by 0 bases and J by 7 bases, and 10 bases separated the two germline ends. Germline CDR1 reads MNHEY; CDR2 reads SVGAGI. The CDR3 DNA follows: TGTGCCAGCAGTTACTCCGCCGAGGTGAATTCACCCCTCCACTTT. Translated: CASSYSAEVNSPLHF.

This sequence joins TRBV5-5 and TRBJ1-1; TRBD1 matches at 7 bases. The trim removed 5 bases at V and 2 bases at J, leaving 6 bases unmatched. This CDR3 has 14 amino acids. Germline V gives CDR1 SGHKS, CDR2 YYEKEE (reference sequence). The CDR3 sequence: CASRPGTDNTEAFF. The CDR3 DNA is TGTGCCAGCAGACCCGGGACAGACAACACTGAAGCTTTCTTT. Full variable domain (outside the CDR3, taken from reference TRBV5-5 and TRBJ1-1): DAGVTQSPTHLIKTRGQQVTLRCSPISGHKSVSWYQQVLGQGPQFIFQYYEKEERGRGNFPDRFSARQFPNYSSELNVNALLLGDSALYLCASRPGTDNTEAFFGQGTRLTVV.

This clone was detected only a few times. The chain joins TRBV28 to TRBJ1-3; the D gene is possibly TRBD1 (5 bases). The length of the CDR3 is 14 residues. The germline V gene has CDR1 MDHEN and CDR2 SYDVKM. The ends were cut back, 5 bases at V and 1 base at J, with 9 bases in the middle. CDR3 in DNA: TGTGCCAGCAGTCCAGGGTGGTCTGGAAACACCATATATTTT. It encodes CASSPGWSGNTIYF. Together with reference TRBV28 and TRBJ1-3, the CDR3 gives the full variable domain: DVKVTQSSRYLVKRTGEKVFLECVQDMDHENMFWYRQDPGLGLRLIYFSYDVKMKEKGDIPEGYSVSREKKERFSLILESASTNQTSMYLCASSPGWSGNTIYFGEGSWLTVV.

This clone appeared once. The rearrangement uses TRBV5-4 and TRBJ2-2, with 11 bases lining up with TRBD2. The V and J ends lost 5 bases and 1 base, in that order; junction bases with no gene match: 7. Germline CDR1 is SGHNT and CDR2 is YYREEE (reference sequence). The CDR3 runs 17 residues. CDR3 sequence reads: CASRAEGLAVNTGELFF. The DNA of the CDR3 is TGTGCCAGCAGGGCCGAGGGACTAGCGGTGAACACCGGGGAGCTGTTTTTT.

This chain links TRBV11-1 with TRBJ2-1; 9 bases match TRBD2. This CDR3 is built from 15 residues. Germline loops: CDR1 SGHAT, CDR2 FQDESV (reference sequence). The V and J ends lost 5 bases and 4 bases, in that order; junction bases with no gene match: 6. Written as DNA, the CDR3 is TGTGCCAGCAGCCCCGGACTAGCGCTTTACAATGAGCAGTTCTTC. Its protein is CASSPGLALYNEQFF.

The rearrangement uses TRBV19 and TRBJ1-2, with D possibly being TRBD1 (5 bases). Trimming pared 4 bases from V and 3 bases from J, leaving 15 bases between. Germline CDR1 LNHDA, CDR2 SQIVND (reference sequence). The CDR3 has 15 amino acids. The CDR3 bases are TGTGCCAGTAGTAGAACCAGGGCGCTCGACTATGGCTACACCTTC. This encodes CASSRTRALDYGYTF. The variable domain in full, with the rest retrieved from reference TRBV19 and TRBJ1-2, is DGGITQSPKYLFRKEGQNVTLSCEQNLNHDAMYWYRQDPGQGLRLIYYSQIVNDFQKGDIAEGYSVSREKKESFPLTVTSAQKNPTAFYLCASSRTRALDYGYTFGSGTRLTVV.

In this sample, this clone turned up once. The chain couples TRBV9 to TRBJ2-5; D gene unclear. V was shortened by 3 bases and J by 1 base, with 16 bases between the two germline ends. Germline V lookup: CDR1 SGDLS, CDR2 YYNGEE. The CDR3 contains 16 residues. Here the CDR3 DNA reads TGTGCCAGCAGCGGAGACTGGAGCTTCTCCCAAGAGACCCAGTACTTC. Its translation: CASSGDWSFSQETQYF.

The chain employs TRBV18 and TRBJ2-3; 9 bases align to TRBD2. Germline CDR1 and CDR2: KGHSH and LQKENI. V was clipped by 3 bases and J by 1 base; unmatched bases: 11. This CDR3 is 18 amino acids long. The CDR3 DNA reads as TGTGCCAGCTCACCCTTGTCGCGGGGGGGCTATGGCACAGATACGCAGTATTTT. This encodes CASSPLSRGGYGTDTQYF.

This clone was seen just once. The gene calls are TRBV27 and TRBJ2-7; 10 nucleotides agree with TRBD2. J gave up 7 bases and V 3 bases, and 9 bases lay outside the gene matches. Germline V CDR1 and CDR2: MNHEY, SMNVEV (reference sequence). The CDR3 has 15 residues. CDR3 loop: CASSFFTSGVAEQYF. CDR3 in DNA: TGTGCCAGCAGTTTTTTCACTAGCGGGGTTGCGGAGCAGTACTTC.